These 32 T cell receptor beta chains were sequenced from one sample in a study of shared clonotypes between healthy human individuals. Naive CD8 cells were CD45RO-negative, positively selected for CCR7, excluding terminally differentiated effector memory CD45RA+ cells. The repertoire was sequenced with immunoSEQ multiplex PCR; TCRdb's copy has only in-frame clones and lacks some. In the table there are more than 2 million clones, 80% to 95% of which are singletons. Specimen: naive CD8+ T cells from PBMCs. These receptors all come from a man younger than 30 in good health. Some clones in this sample may be carry-over from other donors' samples.

The rearrangement joins TRBV5-6 to TRBJ1-5, with D uncertain. The germline V and J ends were trimmed by 0 bases and 11 bases, with 12 bases remaining between them. The CDR3 has 13 residues. From germline, CDR1 is SGHDT and CDR2 YYEEEE. CDR3: CASSLGGGKAQHF. In nucleotides, the CDR3 is TGTGCCAGCAGCTTGGGAGGCGGTAAGGCCCAGCATTTT.

The rearrangement links TRBV5-5 to TRBJ2-3; D may be TRBD1 (6 bases). This CDR3 contains 17 residues. CDR1 and CDR2 from the germline V gene are SGHKS and YYEKEE (reference sequence). Trimming left V 2 bases short and J 6 bases short, with 22 bases between. The CDR3 reads CASSLYLGTTVFDTQYF. The CDR3 nucleotides read TGTGCCAGCAGCTTATACCTCGGGACAACCGTTTTCGATACGCAGTATTTT. Full variable domain (missing parts from reference TRBV5-5 and TRBJ2-3): DAGVTQSPTHLIKTRGQQVTLRCSPISGHKSVSWYQQVLGQGPQFIFQYYEKEERGRGNFPDRFSARQFPNYSSELNVNALLLGDSALYLCASSLYLGTTVFDTQYFGPGTRLTVL.

The chain couples TRBV7-9 to TRBJ2-7; possible D gene TRBD1, 5 bases. The CDR3 has 13 residues. Germline V gene lookup returns CDR1 SEHNR and CDR2 FQNEAQ (reference sequence). The V gene lost 1 base and the J gene lost 3 bases, with 7 bases spanning the gap. The CDR3: CASSLDQGYEQYF. DNA of the CDR3: TGTGCCAGCAGCTTAGATCAGGGCTACGAGCAGTACTTC.

In this sample, this clone turned up once. This chain joins TRBV29-1 and TRBJ1-1; D gene unclear. V gave up 4 bases and J gave up 1 base, with 4 bases separating them. This CDR3 has 11 residues. The germline gives CDR1 SQVTM, CDR2 ANQGSEA. CDR3 region: CSVVRNTEAFF. As DNA, the CDR3 is TGCAGCGTTGTCAGGAACACTGAAGCTTTCTTT.

The chain links TRBV5-6 to TRBJ2-7, with a possible D match to TRBD2 (5 bases). This CDR3 is 14 amino acids long. The ends were cut back, 4 bases at V and 1 base at J, with 12 bases in the middle. Germline loops: CDR1 SGHDT, CDR2 YYEEEE. The CDR3 DNA follows: TGTGCCAGCAGCGTTTACGGGATTTCCTACGAGCAGTACTTC. This translates into CASSVYGISYEQYF.

The chain uses TRBV19 and TRBJ2-7, with D hard to call. The CDR3 is made up of 14 amino acids. Germline V lookup: CDR1 LNHDA, CDR2 SQIVND (reference sequence). Trimming shortened V by 3 bases and J by 2 bases, and 11 bases separated the two germline ends. CDR3 DNA sequence: TGTGCCAGTAGTATTCAGGCCAACCCCTACGAGCAGTACTTC. This encodes CASSIQANPYEQYF. Variable domain in full (rest from reference TRBV19 and TRBJ2-7): DGGITQSPKYLFRKEGQNVTLSCEQNLNHDAMYWYRQDPGQGLRLIYYSQIVNDFQKGDIAEGYSVSREKKESFPLTVTSAQKNPTAFYLCASSIQANPYEQYFGPGTRLTVT.

This chain connects TRBV27 to TRBJ2-1; tentatively, D is TRBD2 (5 bases). The CDR3 runs 15 residues. Trimming removed 3 bases from V and 4 bases from J, with 13 bases in between. CDR1 and CDR2 (germline): MNHEY, SMNVEV (reference sequence). CDR3 sequence: CASSLEALGYNEQFF. CDR3 coding DNA: TGTGCCAGCAGTTTGGAGGCCCTGGGGTACAATGAGCAGTTCTTC.

Written as DNA, the CDR3 is TGTGCCAGCAGCCCCTCCGGGACACTGAACACTGAAGCTTTCTTT. This encodes CASSPSGTLNTEAFF. The rearrangement joins TRBV9 to TRBJ1-1, with D perhaps TRBD1 (6 bases). Germline CDR1 reads SGDLS; CDR2 reads YYNGEE. This CDR3 is built from 15 residues. Trimming left V 4 bases short and J 0 bases short, with 13 bases between. Variable domain in full (rest from reference TRBV9 and TRBJ1-1): DSGVTQTPKHLITATGQRVTLRCSPRSGDLSVYWYQQSLDQGLQFLIQYYNGEERAKGNILERFSAQQFPDLHSELNLSSLELGDSALYFCASSPSGTLNTEAFFGQGTRLTVV.

The DNA for the CDR3 is TGTGCCAATAAAGGGACAGGGACGGGTTATGGCTACACCTTC. Residues: CANKGTGTGYGYTF. The V and J genes are TRBV5-3 and TRBJ1-2, with 9 bases matching TRBD1. TRBV5-3 is an ORF; its function is uncertain. There are 14 residues in the CDR3. V lost 9 bases to trimming and J lost 5 bases; unmatched junction nucleotides: 11.

The chain links TRBV11-2 to TRBJ1-4; D gene ambiguous. The CDR3 has 13 residues. CDR1 and CDR2 from the germline V gene are SGHAT and FQNNGV. Trimming stripped 6 bases from V and 8 bases from J, with 13 bases between. The CDR3 bases are TGTGCCAGCAGAGGGAACATGGCGGAAAAACTGTTTTTT. It yields the protein CASRGNMAEKLFF.

This clone was observed a few times. The V call is TRBV11-3, the J call TRBJ2-2; D remains ambiguous. Germline V gives CDR1 SGHNT, CDR2 YENEEA. The CDR3 spans 17 residues. V lost 5 bases, J lost 0 bases, and 16 bases lay in between. This CDR3 reads CASSETRAITNTGELFF. CDR3 DNA: TGTGCCAGCAGCGAAACAAGAGCCATCACGAACACCGGGGAGCTGTTTTTT.

A note on this clone: In the same sample, other DNA sequences code for this CDR3. The chain links TRBV4-1 to TRBJ2-7, with D perhaps TRBD2 (5 bases). The CDR3 totals 16 residues. CDR1 and CDR2 from the germline V gene are MGHRA and YSYEKL. V shed 1 base and J shed 4 bases, with 17 bases lying between them. The CDR3 nucleotides read TGCGCCAGCAGCCAAGTACGGGTCGGGATTACTTACGAGCAGTACTTC. The encoded protein is CASSQVRVGITYEQYF.

This chain connects TRBV5-6 to TRBJ2-7; 7 nucleotides line up with TRBD2. The CDR3 extends over 15 amino acids. Germline loops: CDR1 SGHDT, CDR2 YYEEEE. J lost 1 base, V lost 5 bases, and 9 bases had no gene match. The CDR3 region has the DNA TGTGCCAGCAGTGGGGGGGGACTCCAATCCTACGAGCAGTACTTC. Translated, it gives CASSGGGLQSYEQYF.

CDR3 region: CASSDWTTLNTEAFF. In DNA form, the CDR3 reads TGTGCCAGCAGCGACTGGACAACCTTGAACACTGAAGCTTTCTTT. This chain connects TRBV9 to TRBJ1-1, with D tentatively TRBD1 (5 bases). Trimming cost V 3 bases and J 0 bases, with 12 bases left between them. Germline V gene data show CDR1 as SGDLS and CDR2 as YYNGEE. The CDR3 sequence is 15 residues long.

The chain recombines TRBV5-1 with TRBJ1-1; TRBD1 aligns across 7 bases. V lost 0 bases, J lost 4 bases, and 12 bases stayed unmatched. The CDR3 extends over 17 amino acids. Germline loops: CDR1 SGHRS, CDR2 YFSETQ. CDR3 nucleotide sequence: TGCGCCAGCAGCTTGGAGGGACAGCGATACGGGGGCACTGAAGCTTTCTTT. Its translation is CASSLEGQRYGGTEAFF.

V gene TRBV7-9 combines with J gene TRBJ2-1; D is uncertain. The germline V and J ends were trimmed by 2 bases and 8 bases, with 13 bases remaining between them. CDR3 length equals 14 residues. Germline V CDR1 and CDR2: SEHNR, FQNEAQ (reference sequence). CDR3 region: CASSLSLGGYEQFF. The CDR3 bases are TGTGCCAGCAGCTTATCACTCGGCGGCTATGAGCAGTTCTTC.

This chain connects TRBV7-6 to TRBJ2-1; D possibly matches TRBD1 or TRBD2 (5 bases each). The CDR3 has 15 residues. Per germline, CDR1 SGHVS and CDR2 FNYEAQ. V was cut by 6 bases and J by 5 bases, with 17 bases left in between. The DNA for the CDR3 is TGTGCCAGCAGGCCATCCGGGACGCCTAACAATGAGCAGTTCTTC. Translated: CASRPSGTPNNEQFF.

The chain uses TRBV29-1 and TRBJ2-5, with D perhaps TRBD1 or TRBD2 (5 bases each). From germline, CDR1 is SQVTM and CDR2 ANQGSEA. Trimming took 2 bases from V and 5 from J, leaving 15 bases between them. The CDR3 loop spans 14 amino acids. CDR3 sequence (DNA): TGCAGCGTTGAAACGGGGCTTTCACTGGAGACCCAGTACTTC. Translation: CSVETGLSLETQYF.

This clone was counted only a few times. This chain connects TRBV19 to TRBJ1-4; no clear D. Trimming removed 5 bases at V and 3 bases at J, with 1 base between. Per germline, CDR1 LNHDA and CDR2 SQIVND (reference sequence). The CDR3 is 11 amino acids. CDR3 amino acids: CASSPNEKLFF. The CDR3 bases are TGTGCCAGTAGTCCTAATGAAAAACTGTTTTTT.

The rearrangement joins TRBV7-9 to TRBJ2-3; D may match TRBD1 or TRBD2 (5 bases each). The V gene lost 3 bases and the J gene lost 3 bases, with 13 bases spanning the gap. The V gene's germline CDR1 is SEHNR and CDR2 FQNEAQ (reference sequence). The CDR3 spans 15 residues. The CDR3 region has the DNA TGTGCCAGCAGCTTCTCAAGGGACCCTACAGATACGCAGTATTTT. Translating it yields CASSFSRDPTDTQYF. The complete variable domain, with remaining parts taken from reference TRBV7-9 and TRBJ2-3, reads DTGVSQNPRHKITKRGQNVTFRCDPISEHNRLYWYRQTLGQGPEFLTYFQNEAQLEKSRLLSDRFSAERPKGSFSTLEIQRTEQGDSAMYLCASSFSRDPTDTQYFGPGTRLTVL.

This clone occurred a few times. This chain connects TRBV5-1 to TRBJ2-7; 9 positions agree with TRBD1. CDR3 length: 13 residues. Losses at the gene ends were 3 bases for V and 3 bases for J; bases not matched to a gene: 1. Per the germline V gene, CDR1 is SGHRS and CDR2 is YFSETQ. The CDR3 nucleotides read TGCGCCAGCAGCTGGGACAGGGACTACGAGCAGTACTTC. This encodes CASSWDRDYEQYF. Combining the CDR3 with reference TRBV5-1 and TRBJ2-7 gives the whole variable domain KAGVTQTPRYLIKTRGQQVTLSCSPISGHRSVSWYQQTPGQGLQFLFEYFSETQRNKGNFPGRFSGRQFSNSRSEMNVSTLELGDSALYLCASSWDRDYEQYFGPGTRLTVT.

As concerns this clone: The junction departs from the called germline gene at one end, perhaps through a read error. Additional DNA sequences in this sample encode the identical CDR3. The chain carries TRBV6-5 and TRBJ1-2, with TRBD1 as a possible D gene (6 bases). The CDR3 is 13 amino acids. Germline V gene data show CDR1 as MNHEY and CDR2 as SVGAGI. For the CDR3, the DNA is TGTGCCAGCAGCTACCGGGACAACTACGGCTACACCTTC. This encodes CASSYRDNYGYTF.

With respect to this clone: Other nucleotide sequences in the sample specify the same CDR3. The J gene is TRBJ1-1, the V gene TRBV27; 8 nucleotides match TRBD1. V lost 4 bases to trimming and J lost 1 base; unmatched junction nucleotides: 2. The CDR3 is made up of 14 amino acids. The germline V gene encodes CDR1 MNHEY and CDR2 SMNVEV (reference sequence). The CDR3 protein is CASSSTGGNTEAFF. DNA of the CDR3: TGTGCCAGCAGTTCCACAGGGGGGAACACTGAAGCTTTCTTT.

V usage is TRBV7-6 and J usage is TRBJ2-4, with a possible D match to TRBD2 (6 bases). CDR3 size: 13 residues. Per germline, CDR1 SGHVS and CDR2 FNYEAQ. V lost 11 bases to trimming and J lost 3 bases, with 14 bases between them. CDR3 sequence reads: CAQARDFKNIQYF. The DNA for the CDR3 is TGTGCCCAGGCCCGGGACTTCAAAAACATTCAGTACTTC.

The rearrangement links TRBV4-1 to TRBJ2-2; D is unclear. Germline V CDR1 and CDR2: MGHRA, YSYEKL. With 1 base removed from V and 5 bases from J, the gap between germline ends came to 11 bases. The CDR3 spans 15 residues. Written as DNA, the CDR3 is TGCGCCAGCAGCCAAGTGAGCTCGAGTACCGGGGAGCTGTTTTTT. It yields the protein CASSQVSSSTGELFF.

In the case of this clone: Other DNA sequences in this specimen translate into the identical CDR3. The chain combines TRBV28 with TRBJ1-1, with D perhaps matching TRBD1 (5 bases). The CDR3 length is 14 residues. The ends were cut back, 5 bases at V and 1 base at J, with 11 bases in the middle. Germline V lookup: CDR1 MDHEN, CDR2 SYDVKM. The CDR3 DNA sequence: TGTGCCAGCAGTCCCGATGACAGGAACACTGAAGCTTTCTTT. This encodes CASSPDDRNTEAFF.

This chain links TRBV7-9 with TRBJ1-1; D gene ambiguous. This CDR3 spans 16 amino acids. The V gene's germline CDR1 is SEHNR and CDR2 FQNEAQ (reference sequence). The ends were cut back, 5 bases at V and 0 bases at J, with 16 bases in the middle. The CDR3 sequence is CASSQDSEQLNTEAFF. The CDR3 region has the DNA TGTGCCAGCAGCCAAGATAGTGAACAGCTGAACACTGAAGCTTTCTTT. Using reference TRBV7-9 and TRBJ1-1 for the parts outside the CDR3, the full variable domain is DTGVSQNPRHKITKRGQNVTFRCDPISEHNRLYWYRQTLGQGPEFLTYFQNEAQLEKSRLLSDRFSAERPKGSFSTLEIQRTEQGDSAMYLCASSQDSEQLNTEAFFGQGTRLTVV.

This chain uses TRBV4-1 with TRBJ2-7, with 7 bases lining up with TRBD2. The ends lost 0 bases at V and 1 base at J; junction bases unmatched: 0. This CDR3 region has 14 residues. The V gene's germline CDR1 is MGHRA and CDR2 YSYEKL. CDR3 bases: TGCGCCAGCAGCCAAGAGCGGGAGTCCTACGAGCAGTACTTC. It yields the protein CASSQERESYEQYF.

The CDR3 DNA sequence: TGTGCCAGCAGTTTATTCGCAGGGGATAGGGGTCAGCCCCAGCATTTT. Protein sequence: CASSLFAGDRGQPQHF. This sequence joins TRBV27 and TRBJ1-5; a weak D match, TRBD1 (6 bases). The germline gives CDR1 MNHEY, CDR2 SMNVEV (reference sequence). V lost 1 base and J lost 6, with 16 bases in between. This CDR3 spans 16 amino acids.

The genes are TRBV4-3 and TRBJ2-7, with 8 nucleotides matching TRBD2. Germline loops: CDR1 LGHNA, CDR2 YSLEER. V lost 0 bases to trimming and J lost 3 bases; unmatched junction nucleotides: 4. The CDR3 loop spans 15 amino acids. The CDR3 here is CASSQDVTSGYEQYF. In nucleotides, the CDR3 is TGCGCCAGCAGCCAAGATGTAACTAGCGGCTACGAGCAGTACTTC.

This sequence joins TRBV29-1 and TRBJ1-3; D gene uncertain. The CDR3 has 13 amino acids. Trimming stripped 4 bases from V and 0 bases from J, with 7 bases between. Germline CDR1 is SQVTM and CDR2 is ANQGSEA. CDR3 amino acids: CSVVGDSGNTIYF. The CDR3 nucleotides read TGCAGCGTTGTCGGAGACTCTGGAAACACCATATATTTT.

This chain uses TRBV30 with TRBJ2-7; TRBD2 matches 8 bases. CDR3 length: 16 amino acids. Germline values: CDR1 GTSNPN, CDR2 SVGIG (reference sequence). Trimming removed 4 bases from V and 5 bases from J; junction bases left unmatched: 16. CDR3 nucleotide sequence: TGTGCCTGGACTAAAGGGTGGCGGGAGGAGTCCCACGAGCAGTACTTC. It specifies CAWTKGWREESHEQYF.